Below, 30 T cell receptor beta chains from the same sample are listed, as sequenced in a study of blood T cell repertoires in COVID-19. This table comes from immunoSEQ multiplex PCR, and its TCRdb copy is limited to in-frame clones, with some not included. The data show 95,000 to 100,000 clones, 85% to 95% seen once. Sequencing was performed on peripheral blood. Receptor source: a man aged 45-60 years with active COVID-19.

This clone was picked up a small number of times. The V call is TRBV7-9, the J call TRBJ2-2; weak D call: TRBD2 (6 bases). This CDR3 is 17 amino acids long. The V and J ends lost 0 bases and 0 bases respectively, with 11 bases between them. Per the germline V gene, CDR1 is SEHNR and CDR2 is FQNEAQ (reference sequence). The chain's CDR3 is CASSLAPRGANTGELFF. The CDR3 DNA is TGTGCCAGCAGCTTAGCGCCGCGGGGAGCGAACACCGGGGAGCTGTTTTTT.

The chain couples TRBV29-1 to TRBJ2-7, with 8 bases identical to TRBD1. The J segment lost 5 bases and the V segment lost 4 bases, leaving 4 bases of the junction unmatched. This CDR3 comprises 12 residues. The germline gives CDR1 SQVTM, CDR2 ANQGSEA. CDR3 amino acids: CSVGGTGHEQYF. The DNA for the CDR3 is TGCAGCGTTGGAGGGACAGGCCACGAGCAGTACTTC.

The J gene is TRBJ2-1, the V gene TRBV9; 15 nucleotides match TRBD2. The CDR3 runs 19 residues. The germline V gene has CDR1 SGDLS and CDR2 YYNGEE. V shed 0 bases, J shed 1 base, and the junction held 5 bases outside the gene matches. DNA for the CDR3: TGTGCCAGCAGCGTAGAAGGGACTAGCGGGAGGTCTTCCTACAATGAGCAGTTCTTC. Translation: CASSVEGTSGRSSYNEQFF.

V gene TRBV28 combines with J gene TRBJ2-3; TRBD1 agrees at 12 bases. The CDR3 length is 15 residues. Germline loops: CDR1 MDHEN, CDR2 SYDVKM. Trimming cost V 3 bases and J 2 bases; bases outside gene matches: 0. The CDR3 nucleotides are TGTGCCAGCAGTTTGGGACAGGGGGCCACAGATACGCAGTATTTT. Protein sequence: CASSLGQGATDTQYF.

On this clone: Other DNA sequences in the sample encode the same CDR3. V is TRBV6-5 and J is TRBJ1-5; no clear D gene. V was clipped by 2 bases and J by 5 bases, with 13 bases between them. From germline, CDR1 is MNHEY and CDR2 SVGAGI. The CDR3 runs 15 residues. The CDR3 nucleotides read TGTGCCAGCAGTTACACATCGGGGATAGATCAGCCCCAGCATTTT. Protein: CASSYTSGIDQPQHF.

This clone showed up just a few times. The V and J genes are TRBV9 and TRBJ1-6; TRBD1 matches at 8 bases. Germline values: CDR1 SGDLS, CDR2 YYNGEE. This CDR3 comprises 15 residues. J gave up 9 bases and V 1 base, and 6 bases lay outside the gene matches. CDR3 bases: TGTGCCAGCAGCGTATCCGGGACAGGTATTTCACCCCTCCACTTT. Its protein product is CASSVSGTGISPLHF. Filled out from reference TRBV9 and TRBJ1-6, the complete variable domain reads DSGVTQTPKHLITATGQRVTLRCSPRSGDLSVYWYQQSLDQGLQFLIQYYNGEERAKGNILERFSAQQFPDLHSELNLSSLELGDSALYFCASSVSGTGISPLHFGNGTRLTVT.

V usage is TRBV5-4 and J usage is TRBJ2-7; 10 bases align to TRBD1. Germline values: CDR1 SGHNT, CDR2 YYREEE (reference sequence). V shed 4 bases, J shed 5 bases, and the junction held 9 bases outside the gene matches. This CDR3 is 15 amino acids long. The CDR3 coding sequence is TGTGCCAGCAGCGCTTTCCCGGGACAGGGGAACGAGCAGTACTTC. Protein product: CASSAFPGQGNEQYF.

The V and J genes are TRBV15 and TRBJ2-5; possible D gene TRBD1, 5 bases. V gave up 0 bases and J gave up 1 base, with 6 bases separating them. The germline gives CDR1 LNHNV, CDR2 YYDKDF (reference sequence). The CDR3 is made up of 14 amino acids. CDR3: CATSRDRGQETQYF. The CDR3 DNA is TGTGCCACCAGCAGAGATAGGGGCCAAGAGACCCAGTACTTC.

The CDR3 is CASSGQISYEQYF. Here the CDR3 DNA reads TGTGCCAGCAGTGGACAAATCTCCTACGAGCAGTACTTC. V and J are TRBV28 and TRBJ2-7, with TRBD1 as a possible D gene (5 bases). With 5 bases removed from V and 0 bases from J, the gap between germline ends came to 8 bases. Germline CDR1 is MDHEN and CDR2 is SYDVKM. The CDR3 is 13 amino acids.

This chain connects TRBV6-1 to TRBJ2-3; D uncertain. V lost 2 bases and J lost 10, with 13 bases in between. This CDR3 spans 13 amino acids. Germline CDR1 is MNHNS and CDR2 is SASEGT. This chain's CDR3 is CASSESPAPPQYF. The CDR3, as DNA: TGTGCCAGCAGTGAAAGCCCTGCCCCTCCGCAGTATTTT.

The rearrangement uses TRBV11-2 and TRBJ1-2; D perhaps matches TRBD1 (5 bases). The V gene lost 5 bases and the J gene lost 6 bases, with 25 bases spanning the gap. Looked up from germline, CDR1 is SGHAT and CDR2 is FQNNGV. The CDR3 runs 17 residues. CDR3 nucleotide sequence: TGTGCCAGCAGCGCTCAGACAGTCCCTACAATGGGGCATGGCTACACCTTC. Protein: CASSAQTVPTMGHGYTF.

This chain uses TRBV5-8 with TRBJ2-7; D is possibly TRBD1 (5 bases). The CDR3 covers 13 residues. The germline V gene encodes CDR1 SGHTS and CDR2 YDEGEE. Trimming cost V 2 bases and J 2 bases, with 8 bases left between them. The CDR3 bases are TGTGCCAGCAGCTTTCAGGGCACCTACGAGCAGTACTTC. This gives the protein CASSFQGTYEQYF.

V is TRBV6-5 and J is TRBJ2-7; TRBD1 matches 9 bases. This CDR3 comprises 15 residues. The germline CDR1 and CDR2 sequences are MNHEY and SVGAGI. V shed 5 bases, J shed 2 bases, and the junction held 7 bases outside the gene matches. The CDR3 region is CASSSPGQGTYEQYF. The CDR3 bases are TGTGCCAGCAGTAGTCCGGGACAGGGAACCTACGAGCAGTACTTC.

This chain connects TRBV27 to TRBJ2-1; TRBD2 aligns across 13 bases. CDR1 is MNHEY, CDR2 SMNVEV, per germline (reference sequence). The CDR3 is 22 residues long. Germline trimming cut 6 bases from V and 0 bases from J; bases unmatched to any gene: 20. The DNA for the CDR3 is TGTGCCAGCAGCCCTAGGGGTCGGGCACTAGCGGGAGGGGGTAGCTCCTACAATGAGCAGTTCTTC. Translation: CASSPRGRALAGGGSSYNEQFF.

This chain uses TRBV10-3 with TRBJ2-1; 8 bases map to TRBD2. CDR3 length: 17 residues. The germline V gene has CDR1 ENHRY and CDR2 SYGVKD. Trimming removed 6 bases from V and 0 bases from J; junction bases left unmatched: 10. The CDR3 sequence: CAISGRDNSYSYNEQFF. The CDR3 DNA follows: TGTGCCATCAGCGGGAGGGACAATAGCTACTCCTACAATGAGCAGTTCTTC.

This rearrangement joins TRBV30 to TRBJ1-1; a weak D match, TRBD1 (5 bases). The V and J ends lost 0 bases and 10 bases respectively, with 9 bases between them. The germline V gene has CDR1 GTSNPN and CDR2 SVGIG (reference sequence). The CDR3 spans 11 residues. For the CDR3, the DNA is TGTGCCTGGAGTGTACCTGGGGCAGCTTTCTTT. Translated, it gives CAWSVPGAAFF.

CDR3 sequence: CASSLTGNSNQPQHF. The CDR3 region has the DNA TGTGCCAGCAGCTTAACAGGGAATAGCAATCAGCCCCAGCATTTT. J is TRBJ1-5 and V is TRBV5-8, with D perhaps matching TRBD1 (6 bases). V lost 2 bases to trimming and J lost 0 bases, with 9 bases between them. From germline, CDR1 is SGHTS and CDR2 YDEGEE. CDR3 length: 15 residues.

V is TRBV7-2 and J is TRBJ2-7; 10 bases line up with TRBD1. The J segment lost 7 bases and the V segment lost 4 bases, leaving 7 bases of the junction unmatched. Germline CDR1 and CDR2: SGHTA and FQGNSA. The CDR3 totals 14 residues. The CDR3 protein is CASSSGQGIWEQYF. The CDR3 nucleotides read TGTGCCAGCAGCTCGGGACAGGGGATCTGGGAGCAGTACTTC.

This chain connects TRBV6-1 to TRBJ2-3; D perhaps matches TRBD2 (5 bases). The CDR3 has 16 amino acids. Trimming shortened V by 1 base and J by 0 bases, and 11 bases separated the two germline ends. Germline V gives CDR1 MNHNS, CDR2 SASEGT. CDR3 DNA sequence: TGTGCCAGCAGTGAAGGAACTAGATCTAGCACAGATACGCAGTATTTT. It specifies CASSEGTRSSTDTQYF.

V gene TRBV5-4 combines with J gene TRBJ2-7; TRBD1 aligns across 10 bases. There are 14 residues in the CDR3. Trimming at V came to 0 bases and at J to 7 bases, leaving 4 bases not matched to a gene. Looked up from germline, CDR1 is SGHNT and CDR2 is YYREEE (reference sequence). In nucleotides, the CDR3 is TGTGCCAGCAGCTTGGCCGGGACAGGGGAAGAGCAGTACTTC. This encodes CASSLAGTGEEQYF.

The chain joins TRBV14 to TRBJ2-5; 12 bases match TRBD2. Germline trimming cut 0 bases from V and 2 bases from J; bases unmatched to any gene: 7. The CDR3 length is 18 residues. Germline loops: CDR1 SGHDN, CDR2 FVKESK. As DNA, the CDR3 is TGTGCCAGCAGCCAAGAACTGGGACTAGCGGGCCTTCAAGAGACCCAGTACTTC. Translated: CASSQELGLAGLQETQYF.

This chain links TRBV5-1 with TRBJ2-5; D perhaps matches TRBD1 (6 bases). Germline CDR1 and CDR2: SGHRS and YFSETQ. This CDR3 contains 15 residues. V was cut by 4 bases and J by 5 bases, with 18 bases left in between. The CDR3 loop reads CASSRSLGTFETQYF. CDR3 DNA sequence: TGCGCCAGCAGCAGGTCTCTTGGGACATTCGAGACCCAGTACTTC.

V usage is TRBV5-1 and J usage is TRBJ2-3; 13 bases are a match to TRBD2. Germline CDR1 is SGHRS and CDR2 is YFSETQ. This CDR3 contains 20 residues. The ends lost 4 bases at V and 0 bases at J; junction bases unmatched: 14. CDR3: CASSRTPGLAGRSSTDTQYF. The CDR3 DNA follows: TGCGCCAGCAGCCGGACCCCGGGACTAGCGGGACGATCTAGCACAGATACGCAGTATTTT.

The chain links TRBV19 to TRBJ2-7; tentative D call: TRBD2 (7 bases). There are 14 residues in the CDR3. V shed 9 bases and J shed 1 base, with 16 bases lying between them. Germline CDR1 is LNHDA and CDR2 is SQIVND (reference sequence). CDR3 coding DNA: TGTGCCAGCGGGGGGCAGGAGAGTTCCTACGAGCAGTACTTC. Translation: CASGGQESSYEQYF.

V usage is TRBV28 and J usage is TRBJ2-3; 8 bases agree with TRBD1. The CDR3 has 15 amino acids. Per germline, CDR1 MDHEN and CDR2 SYDVKM. With 5 bases clipped from V and 3 bases from J, the junction kept 7 bases outside the gene matches. The CDR3: CASSLPGGQTDTQYF. The CDR3 DNA sequence: TGTGCCAGCAGTCTGCCAGGGGGCCAGACAGATACGCAGTATTTT.

The chain employs TRBV7-7 and TRBJ1-1; perhaps TRBD1 as D (5 bases). Trimming shortened V by 6 bases and J by 1 base, and 9 bases separated the two germline ends. Germline values: CDR1 SSHAT, CDR2 FNYEAQ (reference sequence). This CDR3 has 13 amino acids. DNA of the CDR3: TGTGCCAGCAGTCAAGACAGGAACACTGAAGCTTTCTTT. It yields the protein CASSQDRNTEAFF.

The CDR3 protein is CATSRDKNTGELFF. The CDR3 DNA reads TGTGCCACCTCCAGGGATAAGAACACCGGGGAGCTGTTTTTT. The chain uses TRBV6-5 and TRBJ2-2; possibly TRBD1 for D (5 bases). Germline V CDR1 and CDR2: MNHEY, SVGAGI. The CDR3 loop spans 14 amino acids. The V end lost 10 bases, the J end lost 1 base, and 13 bases lay between the germline ends.

Only one count was recorded for this clone. This chain uses TRBV6-6 with TRBJ2-7; TRBD2 agrees at 11 bases. Germline lookup yields CDR1 MNHNY and CDR2 SVGAGI (reference sequence). The CDR3 runs 16 residues. Trimming cost V 6 bases and J 1 base; bases outside gene matches: 8. The CDR3 protein is CASSDRSGRGSYEQYF. Here the CDR3 DNA reads TGTGCCAGCAGCGACCGTAGCGGGAGGGGTTCCTACGAGCAGTACTTC.

This CDR3 reads CAWSVRIGSSYEQYF. The DNA of the CDR3 is TGTGCCTGGAGTGTACGGATCGGGAGTAGTTACGAGCAGTACTTC. The rearrangement joins TRBV30 to TRBJ2-7, with D perhaps TRBD2 (6 bases). Germline assignment: CDR1 GTSNPN and CDR2 SVGIG (reference sequence). Trimming pared 0 bases from V and 4 bases from J, leaving 16 bases between. The CDR3 runs to 15 residues.

V usage is TRBV28 and J usage is TRBJ2-7, with D maybe TRBD2 (7 bases). The CDR3 runs 16 residues. V shed 0 bases and J shed 2 bases, with 14 bases lying between them. Germline CDR1 reads MDHEN; CDR2 reads SYDVKM. As DNA, the CDR3 is TGTGCCAGCAGTTTATGGGGGGGGCTCTCCACCTACGAGCAGTACTTC. It yields the protein CASSLWGGLSTYEQYF. Full variable domain (outside the CDR3, taken from reference TRBV28 and TRBJ2-7): DVKVTQSSRYLVKRTGEKVFLECVQDMDHENMFWYRQDPGLGLRLIYFSYDVKMKEKGDIPEGYSVSREKKERFSLILESASTNQTSMYLCASSLWGGLSTYEQYFGPGTRLTVT.